This T cell receptor (beta chain) emerged from a study of blood T cell repertoires in COVID-19. Per the original methods: Counts of nucleated cells, estimated from reference gene primer amplification, were obtained. Sequencing was performed with immunoSEQ multiplex PCR; in TCRdb, only in-frame clones are kept and a portion is missing. The V and J calls and clone size come from that table; D and trimming were worked out from the DNA. The sample lists hundreds of thousands of clones, about 85% occurring once. This CDR3 contains 15 residues. The V gene end was trimmed by 3 bases and the J gene end by 5 bases; junction bases not matched to a gene: 0. Looked up from germline, CDR1 is SNHLY and CDR2 is FYNNEI.

The sequence derives from a woman aged 30 to 39 with acute COVID-19. The rearrangement joins TRBV2 to TRBJ2-2; TRBD2 aligns across 13 bases. The sequenced sample consisted of PBMCs or T cells enriched from blood (not recorded which). CDR3 residues: CASSETSGGTGELFF. CDR3 nucleotide sequence: TGTGCCAGCAGTGAGACTAGCGGGGGGACCGGGGAGCTGTTTTTT. The variable domain in full, completed from reference TRBV2 and TRBJ2-2, reads EPEVTQTPSHQVTQMGQEVILRCVPISNHLYFYWYRQILGQKVEFLVSFYNNEISEKSEIFDDQFSVERPDGSNFTLKIRSTKLEDSAMYFCASSETSGGTGELFFGEGSRLTVL.